The entry that follows covers one T cell receptor (beta chain) sequence. Its matching antigen is unknown. Other DNA sequences of this sample code for an identical CDR3. This sample is drawn from a study of shared clonotypes between healthy human individuals. Study-level results: Tissues were not sampled, only blood, and their repertoires likely differ.

The protocol was immunoSEQ multiplex PCR, while the TCRdb copy is restricted to in-frame clones and leaves out a portion. Among around 2.5 million clones listed, more than 85% were seen once. The CDR3 length is 14 residues. The V and J ends lost 0 bases and 2 bases respectively, with 8 bases between them. Germline CDR1 reads SGHRS; CDR2 reads YFSETQ. The source of this sequence is a man aged 18-30 years in good health. Some clones in this sample may be carry-over from other donors' samples. The V gene is TRBV5-1, the J gene TRBJ1-1; tentatively, D is TRBD1 (5 bases). The sequenced material came from naive CD4+ T cells from PBMCs. Specified subset: CD45RA+ positively selected. The CDR3 spells CASSLGGSNTEAFF. The DNA for the CDR3 is TGCGCCAGCAGCTTGGGGGGCTCAAACACTGAAGCTTTCTTT.